The rows below give T cell receptor beta chains drawn from one sample of a study of shared clonotypes between healthy human individuals. Profiled with immunoSEQ multiplex PCR; TCRdb holds only in-frame clones, not every one. The sample records hundreds of thousands of clones, 70% to 80% being singletons. The sample taken for sequencing was PBMCs. These receptor sequences come from a woman aged 35 to 49 in good health. Some clones in this sample may be carry-over from other donors' samples. CDR3s leave out the opening cysteine and the closing phenylalanine or tryptophan.

J gene,V gene,CDR3 protein
TRBJ1-1,TRBV5-1,ASSAQGGGTEAF
TRBJ2-5,TRBV6-5,ASSPPGRAQETQY
TRBJ2-2,TRBV4-2,ASSQDPSGMNTGELS
TRBJ1-1,TRBV4-1,ASSQEGARTEAF
TRBJ2-5,TRBV10-3,AISESGSLGVAQY
TRBJ2-7,TRBV11-2,ASSFVGTYEQY
TRBJ2-1,TRBV7-2,ASSLKGPLGGNEQF
TRBJ2-1,TRBV4-3,ASSQDHAGVYNEQF
TRBJ2-1,TRBV11-2,ASSLDFGNNEQF
TRBJ2-1,TRBV10-3,AIRSVQRGKGDSGQYNEQF
TRBJ2-1,TRBV2,ASSGELAGQF
TRBJ2-1,TRBV28,ASSFPPPGQAYNEQF
TRBJ2-7,TRBV6-6,ASSYSIQGGEQY
TRBJ1-1,TRBV25-1,ASSELGNTEAF
TRBJ1-1,TRBV30,ARDSVPLNTEAF
TRBJ2-4,TRBV19,ASSTTLIGVSAKNIQY
TRBJ1-1,TRBV6-4,ASSVDFSTEAF
TRBJ1-5,TRBV5-1,ASSLVGGVGQPQH
TRBJ2-7,TRBV27,ASSFGTSSYEQY
TRBJ1-2,TRBV4-1,ASSRARNYGYT
TRBJ2-7,TRBV4-1,ASSQETAGHSYEQY
TRBJ2-5,TRBV11-2,ASTRGLGETQY
TRBJ2-3,TRBV4-2,ACSPRRLGGTDTQY
TRBJ2-3,TRBV11-2,ASSLVVLADTQY
TRBJ1-1,TRBV5-1,ASSTGTGGATEAF
TRBJ1-1,TRBV10-3,AITPLLNTEAF
TRBJ1-6,TRBV11-2,ASSLALGENSPLH
TRBJ2-7,TRBV15,ATSSQDRVNEQY
TRBJ2-1,TRBV11-1,ASSLDGSSYNEQF
TRBJ1-5,TRBV6-1,ASSEIRGAVNQPQH
TRBJ1-5,TRBV28,ASTTPDHSNQPQH
TRBJ2-3,TRBV27,ASSLGGRGTDTQY
TRBJ1-5,TRBV23-1,ASSQRSPGHLQPQH
TRBJ2-7,TRBV5-4,ASSLDGHIRSYEQY
TRBJ2-2,TRBV28,ASDRANTGELF
TRBJ2-7,TRBV6-1,ASSGAGTGAYEQY
TRBJ2-1,TRBV18,ASSQGQGYNEQF
TRBJ2-5,TRBV28,ASRDLDKKETQY
TRBJ2-5,TRBV28,ASSFRQETQY
TRBJ2-7,TRBV30,AWSVQLYEQY
TRBJ2-2,TRBV7-6,ASKPQTGITGELF
TRBJ1-1,TRBV6-5,ASSYSISYTEAF
TRBJ2-7,TRBV7-2,ASSSRRGTGGSEQY
TRBJ1-1,TRBV6-4,ASSEVGASTEAF
TRBJ1-1,TRBV5-1,ASSFTGNTEAF
TRBJ2-2,TRBV9,ASSARRDSLSTGELF
TRBJ2-3,TRBV4-3,ASSPGLTSTDTQY
TRBJ2-6,TRBV5-1,ASSPGSDSGANVLT
TRBJ2-7,TRBV18,ASSPRTGDRGAYEQY
TRBJ1-2,TRBV30,AFWKGGAEGYT
TRBJ2-2,TRBV18,ASSQGSRTGDTGELF
TRBJ1-2,TRBV5-1,ASSPDAGDYGYT
TRBJ1-2,TRBV28,ASRTRYGYT